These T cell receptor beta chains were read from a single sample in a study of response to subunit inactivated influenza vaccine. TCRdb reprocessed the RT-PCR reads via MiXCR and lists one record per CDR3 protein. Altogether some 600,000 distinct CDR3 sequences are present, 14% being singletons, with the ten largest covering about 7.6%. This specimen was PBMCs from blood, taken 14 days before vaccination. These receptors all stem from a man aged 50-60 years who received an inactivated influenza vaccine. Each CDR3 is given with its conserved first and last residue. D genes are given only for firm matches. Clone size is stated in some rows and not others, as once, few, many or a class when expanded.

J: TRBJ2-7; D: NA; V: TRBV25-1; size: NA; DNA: TGTGCCAGCAGTGGCTCTGACAGAGTTCTCTACGAGCAGTACTTC; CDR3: CASSGSDRVLYEQYF
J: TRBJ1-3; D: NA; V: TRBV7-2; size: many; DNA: TGTGCCAGCAGCTTATCAGCGTCCCTCTCTGGAAACACCATATATTTT; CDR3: CASSLSASLSGNTIYF
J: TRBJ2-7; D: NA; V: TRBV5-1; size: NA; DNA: TGCGCCAGCAGCTCGACAGACTTCTCCTACGAGCAGTACTTC; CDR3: CASSSTDFSYEQYF
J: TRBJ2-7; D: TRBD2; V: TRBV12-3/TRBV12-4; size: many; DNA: TGTGCCAGCAGTTTGGGACTAGTTGGTGGTGTCGACGAGCAGTACTTC; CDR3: CASSLGLVGGVDEQYF
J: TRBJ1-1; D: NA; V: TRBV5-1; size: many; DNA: TGTGCCAGCAGCCGAGGGGGAGGCACTGAAGCTTTCTTT; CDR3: CASSRGGGTEAFF
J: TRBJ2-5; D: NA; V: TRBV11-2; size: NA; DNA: TGTGCCAGCAGCCTCCAGGTGTACCAAGAGACCCAGTACTTC; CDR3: CASSLQVYQETQYF
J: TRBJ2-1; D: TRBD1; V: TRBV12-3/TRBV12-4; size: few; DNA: TGTGCCAGCAGTTTAGAAGGGGGCTATGAGCAGTTCTTC; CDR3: CASSLEGGYEQFF
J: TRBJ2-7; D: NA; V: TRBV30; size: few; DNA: TGTGCCTGGACCCCGTTCGAGCGGGCGGGTTACGAGCAGTACTTC; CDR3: CAWTPFERAGYEQYF
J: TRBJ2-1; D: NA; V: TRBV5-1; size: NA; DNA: TGCGCCAGCAGCTTGGGTCAAGTAGGAGATGAGCAGTTCTTC; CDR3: CASSLGQVGDEQFF
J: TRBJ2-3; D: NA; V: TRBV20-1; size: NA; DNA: TGCAGTGCTAGAGGGGGCAGGGGACGAACAGATACGCAGTATTTT; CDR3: CSARGGRGRTDTQYF